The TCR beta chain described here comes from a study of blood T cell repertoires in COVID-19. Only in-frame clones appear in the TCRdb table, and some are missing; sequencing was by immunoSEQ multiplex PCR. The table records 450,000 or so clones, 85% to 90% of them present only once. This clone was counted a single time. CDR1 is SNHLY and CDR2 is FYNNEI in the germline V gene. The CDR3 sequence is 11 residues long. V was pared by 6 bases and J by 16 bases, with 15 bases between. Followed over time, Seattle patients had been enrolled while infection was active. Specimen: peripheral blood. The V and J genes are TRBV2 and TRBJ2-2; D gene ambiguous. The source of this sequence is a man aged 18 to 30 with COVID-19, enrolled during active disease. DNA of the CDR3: TGTGCCAGCAGCACGGGTCCAGAGGAGTTTTTT. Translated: CASSTGPEEFF.